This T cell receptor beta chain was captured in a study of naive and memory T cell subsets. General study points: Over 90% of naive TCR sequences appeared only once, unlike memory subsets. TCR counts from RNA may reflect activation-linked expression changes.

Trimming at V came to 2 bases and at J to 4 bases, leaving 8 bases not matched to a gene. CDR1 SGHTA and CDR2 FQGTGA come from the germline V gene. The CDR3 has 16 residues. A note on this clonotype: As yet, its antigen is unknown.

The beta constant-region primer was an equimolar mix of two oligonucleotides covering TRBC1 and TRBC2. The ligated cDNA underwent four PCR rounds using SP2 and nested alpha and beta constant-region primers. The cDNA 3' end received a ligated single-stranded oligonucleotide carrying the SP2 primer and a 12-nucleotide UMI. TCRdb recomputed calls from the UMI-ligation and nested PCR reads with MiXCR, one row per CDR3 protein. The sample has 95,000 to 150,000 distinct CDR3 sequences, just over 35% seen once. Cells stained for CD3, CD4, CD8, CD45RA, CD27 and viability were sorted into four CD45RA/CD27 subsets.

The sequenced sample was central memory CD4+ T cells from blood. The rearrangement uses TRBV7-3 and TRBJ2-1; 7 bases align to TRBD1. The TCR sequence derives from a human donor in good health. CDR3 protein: CASSLGRNRGYNEQFF. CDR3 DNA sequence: TGTGCCAGCAGCTTAGGTCGGAACAGGGGTTACAATGAGCAGTTCTTC.